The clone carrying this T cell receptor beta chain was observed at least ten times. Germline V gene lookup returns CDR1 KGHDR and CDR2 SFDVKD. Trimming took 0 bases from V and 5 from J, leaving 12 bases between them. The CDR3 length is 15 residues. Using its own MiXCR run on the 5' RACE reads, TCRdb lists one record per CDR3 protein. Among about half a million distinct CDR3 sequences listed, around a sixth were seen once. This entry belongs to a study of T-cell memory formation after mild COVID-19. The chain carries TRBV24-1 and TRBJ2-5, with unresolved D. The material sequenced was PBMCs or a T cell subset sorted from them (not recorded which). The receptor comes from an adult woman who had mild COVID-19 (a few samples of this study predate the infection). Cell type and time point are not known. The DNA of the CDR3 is TGTGCCACCAGTGATTTGCAAAAGGGCTGGGAGACCCAGTACTTC. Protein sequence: CATSDLQKGWETQYF.